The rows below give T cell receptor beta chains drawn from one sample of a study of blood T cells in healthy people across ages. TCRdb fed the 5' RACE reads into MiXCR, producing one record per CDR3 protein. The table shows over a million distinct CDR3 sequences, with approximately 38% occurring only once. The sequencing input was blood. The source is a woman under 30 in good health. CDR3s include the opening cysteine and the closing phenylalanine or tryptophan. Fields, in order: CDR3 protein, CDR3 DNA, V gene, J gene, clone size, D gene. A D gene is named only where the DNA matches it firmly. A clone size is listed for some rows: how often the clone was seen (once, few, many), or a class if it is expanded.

CDR3aa: CASSPPSGNIQYF
CDR3nt: TGTGCCAGCAGTCCGCCCTCCGGCAACATTCAGTACTTC
v_gene: TRBV2
j_gene: TRBJ2-4
abundance: NA
d_gene: NA

CDR3aa: CASSEGIFYGYTF
CDR3nt: TGTGCCAGCAGTGAAGGGATTTTCTATGGCTACACCTTC
v_gene: TRBV6-1
j_gene: TRBJ1-2
abundance: NA
d_gene: NA

CDR3aa: CASSEALVRDTQYF
CDR3nt: TGTGCCAGCAGTGAAGCGCTGGTGAGGGATACGCAGTATTTT
v_gene: TRBV6-1
j_gene: TRBJ2-3
abundance: few
d_gene: NA

CDR3aa: CAISESIARGEQYF
CDR3nt: TGTGCCATCAGTGAGTCGATTGCCAGGGGGGAGCAGTACTTC
v_gene: TRBV10-3
j_gene: TRBJ2-7
abundance: many
d_gene: TRBD1

CDR3aa: CASRMNSGSADTQYF
CDR3nt: TGTGCCAGCAGAATGAACAGCGGGAGCGCAGATACGCAGTATTTT
v_gene: TRBV12-3/TRBV12-4
j_gene: TRBJ2-3
abundance: NA
d_gene: TRBD2

CDR3aa: CASSESSQDYSRNYEQYF
CDR3nt: TGTGCCAGCAGCGAGTCTTCGCAGGACTACAGCAGAAACTACGAGCAGTACTTC
v_gene: TRBV12-3/TRBV12-4
j_gene: TRBJ2-7
abundance: few
d_gene: NA

CDR3aa: CSARGSSGGYEQYF
CDR3nt: TGCAGTGCTAGAGGGTCTAGCGGGGGATACGAGCAGTACTTC
v_gene: TRBV20-1
j_gene: TRBJ2-7
abundance: few
d_gene: TRBD2

CDR3aa: CSARNGIEAFF
CDR3nt: TGCAGTGCTAGGAACGGAATCGAAGCTTTCTTT
v_gene: TRBV20-1
j_gene: TRBJ1-1
abundance: NA
d_gene: NA

CDR3aa: CASSQGLAGPTDTQYF
CDR3nt: TGTGCCAGCAGCCAGGGACTAGCGGGCCCCACAGATACGCAGTATTTT
v_gene: TRBV6-6
j_gene: TRBJ2-3
abundance: few
d_gene: TRBD2

CDR3aa: CSTLDRESRGYTF
CDR3nt: TGCAGCACCTTGGACAGGGAATCTCGTGGCTACACCTTC
v_gene: TRBV29-1
j_gene: TRBJ1-2
abundance: NA
d_gene: TRBD1

CDR3aa: CASSSAPPREGTGELFF
CDR3nt: TGTGCCAGCAGTTCCGCCCCCCCGCGGGAGGGAACCGGGGAGCTGTTTTTT
v_gene: TRBV6-5
j_gene: TRBJ2-2
abundance: NA
d_gene: TRBD2

CDR3aa: CASSSPGLAGGYNEQFF
CDR3nt: TGTGCCAGCAGTTCGCCGGGACTAGCGGGGGGGTACAATGAGCAGTTCTTC
v_gene: TRBV12-3/TRBV12-4
j_gene: TRBJ2-1
abundance: few
d_gene: TRBD2

CDR3aa: CASSSGPGGDTQYF
CDR3nt: TGTGCCAGCAGCTCGGGACCCGGCGGAGATACGCAGTATTTT
v_gene: TRBV7-3
j_gene: TRBJ2-3
abundance: NA
d_gene: NA

CDR3aa: CASSFHGLAGASTDTRYF
CDR3nt: TGCGCCAGCAGCTTTCACGGACTAGCGGGGGCGAGCACAGATACGCGGTATTTT
v_gene: TRBV5-1
j_gene: TRBJ2-3
abundance: NA
d_gene: TRBD2

CDR3aa: CASSLAAGGIYNEQFF
CDR3nt: TGCGCCAGCAGCTTGGCCGCGGGAGGGATTTACAATGAGCAGTTCTTC
v_gene: TRBV5-1
j_gene: TRBJ2-1
abundance: few
d_gene: TRBD2

CDR3aa: CASSSLAGGSYEQYF
CDR3nt: TGTGCCAGCAGCTCTCTAGCGGGAGGCTCCTACGAGCAGTACTTC
v_gene: TRBV5-6
j_gene: TRBJ2-7
abundance: many
d_gene: TRBD2

CDR3aa: CASINRKLSGNTIYF
CDR3nt: TGTGCCAGCATCAATCGGAAACTCTCTGGAAACACCATATATTTT
v_gene: TRBV21-1
j_gene: TRBJ1-3
abundance: NA
d_gene: NA

CDR3aa: CASSLDAGPSEAFF
CDR3nt: TGTGCCAGCAGCCTAGACGCCGGACCCTCTGAAGCTTTCTTT
v_gene: TRBV27
j_gene: TRBJ1-1
abundance: NA
d_gene: NA

CDR3aa: CASSLGQGAHEQYF
CDR3nt: TGTGCCAGCAGCTTGGGACAGGGGGCTCACGAGCAGTACTTC
v_gene: TRBV7-9
j_gene: TRBJ2-7
abundance: NA
d_gene: TRBD1

CDR3aa: CATGQRQANYGYTF
CDR3nt: TGTGCCACAGGACAGCGACAAGCTAACTATGGCTACACCTTC
v_gene: TRBV2
j_gene: TRBJ1-2
abundance: few
d_gene: NA

CDR3aa: CASPHRAGFSSTDTQYF
CDR3nt: TGTGCCAGCCCCCACCGAGCGGGGTTCTCTAGCACAGATACGCAGTATTTT
v_gene: TRBV7-3
j_gene: TRBJ2-3
abundance: few
d_gene: TRBD2

CDR3aa: CASSQKEGSSYEQYF
CDR3nt: TGCGCCAGCAGCCAAAAGGAGGGGAGCTCCTACGAGCAGTACTTC
v_gene: TRBV4-1
j_gene: TRBJ2-7
abundance: NA
d_gene: NA

CDR3aa: CASSSQQGPYGYTF
CDR3nt: TGTGCCAGCAGTTCCCAACAGGGGCCCTATGGCTACACCTTC
v_gene: TRBV12-3/TRBV12-4
j_gene: TRBJ1-2
abundance: few
d_gene: TRBD1

CDR3aa: CASSLSTGSSYNEQFF
CDR3nt: TGTGCCAGCAGCTTGTCGACTGGGAGCTCCTACAATGAGCAGTTCTTC
v_gene: TRBV7-2
j_gene: TRBJ2-1
abundance: NA
d_gene: NA

CDR3aa: CSARTGGDTQYF
CDR3nt: TGCAGTGCTAGGACCGGGGGGGATACGCAGTATTTT
v_gene: TRBV20-1
j_gene: TRBJ2-3
abundance: few
d_gene: TRBD2

CDR3aa: CASSETCSVIQGANEQYF
CDR3nt: TGTGCCAGCAGTGAAACCTGCAGTGTAATACAGGGGGCGAATGAGCAGTACTTC
v_gene: TRBV6-4
j_gene: TRBJ2-4
abundance: NA
d_gene: TRBD1

CDR3aa: CASSERGRGDEQYF
CDR3nt: TGTGCCAGCAGTGAACGAGGCAGGGGGGATGAGCAGTACTTC
v_gene: TRBV2
j_gene: TRBJ2-5
abundance: NA
d_gene: NA

CDR3aa: CASSPITQETQFF
CDR3nt: TGTGCCAGCAGCCCTATCACACAAGAGACCCAGTTCTTC
v_gene: TRBV27
j_gene: TRBJ2-1
abundance: once
d_gene: NA

CDR3aa: CSAPDRASTDTQYF
CDR3nt: TGCAGTGCTCCGGACAGGGCTAGCACAGATACGCAGTATTTT
v_gene: TRBV20-1
j_gene: TRBJ2-3
abundance: few
d_gene: TRBD1

CDR3aa: CASSIRGTTNTGELFF
CDR3nt: TGTGCCAGTAGTATACGAGGGACAACGAACACCGGGGAGCTGTTTTTT
v_gene: TRBV19
j_gene: TRBJ2-2
abundance: NA
d_gene: NA

CDR3aa: CASSEFPSGGPGYNEQFF
CDR3nt: TGTGCCAGCAGTGAATTCCCTAGCGGGGGGCCGGGCTACAATGAGCAGTTCTTC
v_gene: TRBV6-1
j_gene: TRBJ2-1
abundance: NA
d_gene: TRBD2

CDR3aa: CASSQELAEGYDEQFF
CDR3nt: TGTGCCAGCAGCCAGGAATTAGCGGAGGGGTACGATGAGCAGTTCTTC
v_gene: TRBV4-2
j_gene: TRBJ2-1
abundance: NA
d_gene: NA

CDR3aa: CAISGTSGTNNEQYF
CDR3nt: TGTGCCATCAGCGGGACTAGCGGGACAAACAATGAGCAGTACTTC
v_gene: TRBV10-3
j_gene: TRBJ2-5
abundance: few
d_gene: TRBD2

CDR3aa: CASSQSSGGQVTSTDTQYF
CDR3nt: TGCGCCAGCAGCCAGTCTAGCGGGGGGCAGGTAACTAGCACAGATACGCAGTATTTT
v_gene: TRBV4-1
j_gene: TRBJ2-3
abundance: few
d_gene: TRBD2

CDR3aa: CASSSKGTAQNIQYF
CDR3nt: TGTGCCAGCAGCTCGAAAGGGACAGCTCAAAACATTCAGTACTTC
v_gene: TRBV11-2
j_gene: TRBJ2-4
abundance: NA
d_gene: TRBD1

CDR3aa: CSARDSGGGTAYEQYF
CDR3nt: TGCAGTGCTAGAGATAGTGGCGGCGGAACCGCCTACGAGCAGTACTTC
v_gene: TRBV20-1
j_gene: TRBJ2-7
abundance: few
d_gene: NA

CDR3aa: CATPNPADTQYF
CDR3nt: TGTGCCACCCCGAACCCGGCAGATACGCAGTATTTT
v_gene: TRBV6-5
j_gene: TRBJ2-3
abundance: NA
d_gene: NA

CDR3aa: CSARVNSGELFF
CDR3nt: TGCAGTGCTAGAGTAAATAGCGGGGAGCTGTTTTTT
v_gene: TRBV20-1
j_gene: TRBJ2-2
abundance: NA
d_gene: NA

CDR3aa: CASSLDLTSYNEQFF
CDR3nt: TGTGCCAGCAGCTTAGATCTTACGTCCTACAATGAGCAGTTCTTC
v_gene: TRBV11-2
j_gene: TRBJ2-1
abundance: NA
d_gene: NA

CDR3aa: CAISESRTGKAPLHF
CDR3nt: TGTGCCATCAGTGAGTCCCGGACAGGGAAGGCACCCCTCCACTTT
v_gene: TRBV10-3
j_gene: TRBJ1-6
abundance: NA
d_gene: TRBD1

CDR3aa: CSADGHNRANYGYTF
CDR3nt: TGCAGTGCCGACGGACATAACCGAGCTAACTATGGCTACACCTTC
v_gene: TRBV20-1
j_gene: TRBJ1-2
abundance: few
d_gene: NA

CDR3aa: CASSFAGTGVYEQYF
CDR3nt: TGTGCCAGCAGTTTTGCCGGGACAGGGGTCTACGAGCAGTACTTC
v_gene: TRBV12-3/TRBV12-4
j_gene: TRBJ2-7
abundance: NA
d_gene: TRBD1